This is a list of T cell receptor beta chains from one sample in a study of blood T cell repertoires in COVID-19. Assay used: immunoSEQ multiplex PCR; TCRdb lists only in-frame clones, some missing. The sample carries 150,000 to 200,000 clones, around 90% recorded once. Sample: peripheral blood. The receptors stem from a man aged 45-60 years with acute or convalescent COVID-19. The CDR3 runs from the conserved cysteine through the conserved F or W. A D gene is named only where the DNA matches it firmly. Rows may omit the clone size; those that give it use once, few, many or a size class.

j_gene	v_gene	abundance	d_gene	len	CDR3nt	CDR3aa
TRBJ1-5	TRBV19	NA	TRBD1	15	TGTGCCAGTAGTATGGACAGGGCTAGCAATCAGCCCCAGCATTTT	CASSMDRASNQPQHF
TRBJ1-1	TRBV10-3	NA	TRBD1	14	TGTGCCATCAGGATGGGACAGGGTAAGGCTGAAGCTTTCTTT	CAIRMGQGKAEAFF
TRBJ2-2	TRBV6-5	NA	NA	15	TGTGCCAGTTGCCGTGATAGCTGGTACACCGGGGAGCTGTTTTTT	CASCRDSWYTGELFF
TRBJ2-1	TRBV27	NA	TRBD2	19	TGTGCCAGCACCCCCCGGGCGGGGCGGGAGGGTCTCGTCTACAATGAGCAGTTCTTC	CASTPRAGREGLVYNEQFF
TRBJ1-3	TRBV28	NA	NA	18	TGTGCCAGCAGTTTATCCCCGGACAGAACCGACTCTGGAAACACCATATATTTT	CASSLSPDRTDSGNTIYF
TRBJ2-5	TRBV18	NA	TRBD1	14	TGTGCCAGCTCACCAGTGACAGGGGGGGAGACCCAGTACTTC	CASSPVTGGETQYF
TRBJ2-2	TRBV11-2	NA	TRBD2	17	TGTGCCAGCAGCTTAGCCCGACTAGCGGGGGGTCCCGGGGAGCTGTTTTTT	CASSLARLAGGPGELFF
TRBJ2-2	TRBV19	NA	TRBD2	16	TGTGCCAGTAGTGTTTTAGCGGGCACGAACACCGGGGAGCTGTTTTTT	CASSVLAGTNTGELFF
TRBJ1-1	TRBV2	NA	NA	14	TGTGCCAGCAGTGAGGTCAGGGTCGACACTGAAGCTTTCTTT	CASSEVRVDTEAFF
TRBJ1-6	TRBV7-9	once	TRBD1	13	TGTGCCAGCAGCCCGGGACAGGGGACACCCCTCCACTTT	CASSPGQGTPLHF
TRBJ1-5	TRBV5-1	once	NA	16	TGCGCCAGCAGCTTGGCGGGGAGTTGGAGTGGTCAGCCCCAGCATTTT	CASSLAGSWSGQPQHF
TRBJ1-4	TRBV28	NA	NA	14	TGTGCCAGCACCGCTCTCGATCAGGGTGAAAAACTGTTTTTT	CASTALDQGEKLFF
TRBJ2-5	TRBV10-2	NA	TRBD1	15	TGCGCCAGCAGGGACCCCGGGACAGCCGTGGAGACCCAGTACTTC	CASRDPGTAVETQYF
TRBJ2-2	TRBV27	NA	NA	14	TGTGCCAGCAGTTTTCAGGTGAACACCGGGGAGCTGTTTTTT	CASSFQVNTGELFF
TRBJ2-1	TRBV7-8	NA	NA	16	TGTGCCAGCAGCTTAATTCTGAGCGGCTCCTACAATGAGCAGTTCTTC	CASSLILSGSYNEQFF
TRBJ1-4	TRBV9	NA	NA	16	TGTGCCAGCAGCTTAAGGTGGGGGGAGGTGAATGAAAAACTGTTTTTT	CASSLRWGEVNEKLFF
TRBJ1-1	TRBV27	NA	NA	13	TGTGCCAGCAGTTCCGGGGGAGGTACTGAAGCTTTCTTT	CASSSGGGTEAFF
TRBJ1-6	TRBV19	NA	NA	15	TGTGCCAGTAGTGCGACTTTAATAGGGAGGACACCCCTCCACTTT	CASSATLIGRTPLHF
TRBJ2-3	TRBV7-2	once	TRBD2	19	TGTGCCAGCAGCTACGGACTAGCGGGAGTTTTGATCGGCACAGATACGCAGTATTTT	CASSYGLAGVLIGTDTQYF
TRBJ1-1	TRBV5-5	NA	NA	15	TGTGCCAGCAGCTCCTCCTCCAGGGTTTGGGCTGAAGCTTTCTTT	CASSSSSRVWAEAFF
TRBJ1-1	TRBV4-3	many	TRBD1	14	TGCGCCAGCAGCGAGACGACAGGGGACACTGAAGCTTTCTTT	CASSETTGDTEAFF
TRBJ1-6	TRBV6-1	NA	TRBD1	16	TGTGCCAGCAGTGCGGACAGGTCAACCTATAATTCACCCCTCCACTTT	CASSADRSTYNSPLHF
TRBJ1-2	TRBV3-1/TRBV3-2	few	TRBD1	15	TGTGCCAGCAGCCAAGGGGGACAGGGCGGGTATGGCTACACCTTC	CASSQGGQGGYGYTF
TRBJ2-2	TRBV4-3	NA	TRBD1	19	TGCGCCAGCAGCCAAGATACGTCTGGACAGGGGATTAACACCGGGGAGCTGTTTTTT	CASSQDTSGQGINTGELFF
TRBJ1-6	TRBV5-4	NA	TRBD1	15	TGTGCCAGCAGCCTGACAGGGAACTATAATTCACCCCTCCACTTT	CASSLTGNYNSPLHF
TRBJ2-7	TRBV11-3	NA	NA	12	TGTGCCAGCAGCCTAGGGGGGCGCGAGCAGTACTTC	CASSLGGREQYF
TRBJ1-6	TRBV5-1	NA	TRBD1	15	TGCGCCAGCAGCAGCGACAGGGGGTGGGCTTCACCCCTCCACTTT	CASSSDRGWASPLHF
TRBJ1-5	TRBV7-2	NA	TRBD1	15	TGTGCCAGCAGCTGGACAGGGTATAGCAATCAGCCCCAGCATTTT	CASSWTGYSNQPQHF
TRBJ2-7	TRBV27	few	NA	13	TGTGCCAGCAGTTATCAAGGGGTATACGAGCAGTACTTC	CASSYQGVYEQYF
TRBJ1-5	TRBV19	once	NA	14	TGTGCCAGTAGTATAGTGCGTAGCAATCAGCCCCAGCATTTT	CASSIVRSNQPQHF
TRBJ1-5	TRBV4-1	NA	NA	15	TGCGCCAGCAGCCAAACCAGGGTTAGCAATCAGCCCCAGCATTTT	CASSQTRVSNQPQHF
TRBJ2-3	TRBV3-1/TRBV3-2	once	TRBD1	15	TGTGCCAGCAGTCAAGGGGGCGCGCAAACAGATACGCAGTATTTT	CASSQGGAQTDTQYF
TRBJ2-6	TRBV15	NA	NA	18	TGTGCCACCAGCAGAGATCCGGGACATAGCTCTGGGGCCAACGTCCTGACTTTC	CATSRDPGHSSGANVLTF
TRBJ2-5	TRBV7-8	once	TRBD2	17	TGTGCCAGCAGCTTAGTAGGGAGGGCTAGCTTGGAAGAGACCCAGTACTTC	CASSLVGRASLEETQYF
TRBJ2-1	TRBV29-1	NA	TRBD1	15	TGCAGCGTCGATGGGACAGGGTGGTCCTACAATGAGCAGTTCTTC	CSVDGTGWSYNEQFF
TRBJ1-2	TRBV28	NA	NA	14	TGTGCCAGCAGGGCAGGGTCGCTGGAGTATGGCTACACCTTC	CASRAGSLEYGYTF
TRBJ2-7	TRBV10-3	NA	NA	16	TGTGCCATCAGTGAGTCGAGCGGGCGCCTTCCCTACGAGCAGTACTTC	CAISESSGRLPYEQYF
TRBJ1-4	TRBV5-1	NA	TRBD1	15	TGCGCCAGCAGCTTGGGGACAGGGGGATCTGAAAAACTGTTTTTT	CASSLGTGGSEKLFF
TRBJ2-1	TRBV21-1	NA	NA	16	TGTGCCAGCAGCAACCGGGACAGGGCGCGGCTCAATGAGCAGTTCTTC	CASSNRDRARLNEQFF
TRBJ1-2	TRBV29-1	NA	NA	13	TGCAGCGTTGTAGTATGGGGAGACTATGGCTACACCTTC	CSVVVWGDYGYTF
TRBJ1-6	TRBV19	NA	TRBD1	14	TGTGCCAGTAGTTTGGGGACAGCCAATTCACCCCTCCACTTT	CASSLGTANSPLHF
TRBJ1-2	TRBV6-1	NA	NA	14	TGTGCCAGCAGTGAGGGTATAGGGAGCTATGGCTACACCTTC	CASSEGIGSYGYTF
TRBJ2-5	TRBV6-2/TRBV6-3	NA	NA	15	TGTGCCAGCAGTTACTCGAGGCAGAGCCAAGAGACCCAGTACTTC	CASSYSRQSQETQYF
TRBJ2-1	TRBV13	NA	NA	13	TGTGCCAGCAGCGACTACAGCTACAATGAGCAGTTCTTC	CASSDYSYNEQFF
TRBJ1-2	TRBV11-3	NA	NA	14	TGTGCCAGCAGCTTAGTTTCCCCCTTCGGGGGCTACACCTTC	CASSLVSPFGGYTF
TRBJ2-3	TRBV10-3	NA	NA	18	TGTGCCATCAGTGAGTCGCCAACTGCGGCGGGGGCGGCCTATACGCAGTATTTT	CAISESPTAAGAAYTQYF
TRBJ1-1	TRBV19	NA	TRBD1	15	TGTGCCAGTACCCAAACGGCAGGGGGTCGCACTGAAGCTTTCTTT	CASTQTAGGRTEAFF
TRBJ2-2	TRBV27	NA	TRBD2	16	TGTGCCAGCAGCCAGGGACTAGCGGGAATCACCGGGGAGCTGTTTTTT	CASSQGLAGITGELFF